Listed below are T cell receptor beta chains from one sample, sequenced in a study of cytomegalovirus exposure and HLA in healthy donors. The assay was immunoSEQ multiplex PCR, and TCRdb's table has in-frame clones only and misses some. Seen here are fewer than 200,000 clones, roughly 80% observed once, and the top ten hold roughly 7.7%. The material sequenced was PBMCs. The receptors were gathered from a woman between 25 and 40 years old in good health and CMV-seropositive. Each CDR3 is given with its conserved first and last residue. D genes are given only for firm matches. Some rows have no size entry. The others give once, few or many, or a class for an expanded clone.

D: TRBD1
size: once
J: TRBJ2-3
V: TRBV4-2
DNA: TGTGCCAGCAGCCAAGAAGGACAGGGGGTGGATACGCAGTATTTT
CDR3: CASSQEGQGVDTQYF

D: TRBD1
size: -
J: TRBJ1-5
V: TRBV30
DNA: TGTGCCTGGAGTGTACGGGGAAGACAGGGGCCAAATCAGCCCCAGCATTTT
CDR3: CAWSVRGRQGPNQPQHF

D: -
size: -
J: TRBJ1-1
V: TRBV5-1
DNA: TGCGCCAGCAGTTCAGACAGGCCACTCCTCACTGAAGCTTTCTTT
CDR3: CASSSDRPLLTEAFF

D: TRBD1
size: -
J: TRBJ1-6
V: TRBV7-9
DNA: TGTGCCAGCAGCTTAAGGGACAGGGTTGCCTCACCCCTCCACTTT
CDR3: CASSLRDRVASPLHF

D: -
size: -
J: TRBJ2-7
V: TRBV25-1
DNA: TGTGCCAGCAGTGAATTCTGGCAGGCCACGGAGTACTTC
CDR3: CASSEFWQATEYF

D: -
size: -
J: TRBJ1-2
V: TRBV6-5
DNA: TGTGCCAGCAGAGACACAGGGTATCCTGGCTACACCTTC
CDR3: CASRDTGYPGYTF

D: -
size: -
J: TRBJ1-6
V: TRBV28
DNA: TGTGCCAGCAGTTTCGGCAGGTTCAATTCACCCCTCCACTTT
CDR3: CASSFGRFNSPLHF

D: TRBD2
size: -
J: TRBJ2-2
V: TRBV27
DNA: TGTGCCAGCAGTTTCCAACTAGCGGGGACCGGGGAGCTGTTTTTT
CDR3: CASSFQLAGTGELFF

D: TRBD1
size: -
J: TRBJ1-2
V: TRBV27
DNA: TGTGCCAGCAGCCCAGACAGGGTCTATGGCTACACCTTC
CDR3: CASSPDRVYGYTF

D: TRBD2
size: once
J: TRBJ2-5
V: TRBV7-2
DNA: TGTGCCAGCAGCACGCCGAGGAGCCTAGCGGGAACCCCTCAAGAGACCCAGTACTTC
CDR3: CASSTPRSLAGTPQETQYF

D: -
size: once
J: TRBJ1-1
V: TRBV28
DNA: TGTGCCAGCAGCCCTTTGAACACTGAAGCTTTCTTT
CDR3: CASSPLNTEAFF

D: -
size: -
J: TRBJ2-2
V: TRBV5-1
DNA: TGCGCCAGCAGCTTGGCTGGAACCCCGGGCACCGGGGAGCTGTTTTTT
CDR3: CASSLAGTPGTGELFF

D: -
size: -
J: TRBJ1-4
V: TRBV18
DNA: TGTGCCAGCTCTCCTTATAAGGGGGCTAATGAAAAACTGTTTTTT
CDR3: CASSPYKGANEKLFF

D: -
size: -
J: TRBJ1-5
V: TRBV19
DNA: TGTGCCAGTAGTAAAAAATGGGGCTCAATTAGAGCCCAGCCCCAGCATTTT
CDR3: CASSKKWGSIRAQPQHF

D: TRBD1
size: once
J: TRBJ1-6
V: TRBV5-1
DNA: TGCGCCAGCAGCCTAAACAGGGGGGCAAGTAATTCACCCCTCCACTTT
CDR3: CASSLNRGASNSPLHF

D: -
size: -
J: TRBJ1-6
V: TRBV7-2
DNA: TGTGCCAGCAGCTCCGTTAGGGGGGGGAGGAACTATAATTCACCCCTCCACTTT
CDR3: CASSSVRGGRNYNSPLHF

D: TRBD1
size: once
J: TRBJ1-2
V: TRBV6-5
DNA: TGTGCCAGCAGTTCCGGACAGGGCCGGTTCTATGGCTACACCTTC
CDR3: CASSSGQGRFYGYTF

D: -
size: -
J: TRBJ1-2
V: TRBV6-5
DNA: TGTGCCAGCAGGGAGGATCGTCACTATGGCTACACCTTC
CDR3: CASREDRHYGYTF

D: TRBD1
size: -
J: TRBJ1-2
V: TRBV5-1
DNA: TGCGCCAGCAGCTTCACGGGACAGGACTATGGCTACACCTTC
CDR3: CASSFTGQDYGYTF

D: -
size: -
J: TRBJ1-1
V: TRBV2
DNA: TGTGCCAGCGGAGGAGGAGGGGAATACACTGAAGCTTTCTTT
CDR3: CASGGGGEYTEAFF

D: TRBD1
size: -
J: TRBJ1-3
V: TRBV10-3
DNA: TGTGCCATCAGTGAGCCGGGGACAGGGGGCACTGGAAACACCATATATTTT
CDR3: CAISEPGTGGTGNTIYF

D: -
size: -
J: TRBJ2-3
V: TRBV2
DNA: TGTGCCAGCAGCCGGGACTTTTTCACAGATACGCAGTATTTT
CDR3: CASSRDFFTDTQYF

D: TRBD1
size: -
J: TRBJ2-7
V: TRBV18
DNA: TGTGCCAGCTCACCACCGGGACAGCCTACGGCGCAGTACTTC
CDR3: CASSPPGQPTAQYF

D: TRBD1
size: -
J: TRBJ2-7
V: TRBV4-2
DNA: TGTGCCAGCAGCCAAGATTCGGGACAGCGAGCGCAGTACTTC
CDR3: CASSQDSGQRAQYF

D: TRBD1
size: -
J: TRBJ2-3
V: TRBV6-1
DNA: TGTGCCACACTCAGGGGGCTTACCACAGATACGCAGTATTTT
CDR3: CATLRGLTTDTQYF

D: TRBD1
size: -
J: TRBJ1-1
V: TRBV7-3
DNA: TGTGCCAGCAGCTCTGTGGGACAGACTGAAGCTTTCTTT
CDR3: CASSSVGQTEAFF

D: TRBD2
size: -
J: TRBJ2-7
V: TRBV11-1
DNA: TGTGCCAGCAGCTGGGGAGGGAGCGAGCAGTACTTC
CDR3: CASSWGGSEQYF

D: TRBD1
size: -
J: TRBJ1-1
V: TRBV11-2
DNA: TGTGCCAGCATCTCGACAGGGATGAACACTGAAGCTTTCTTT
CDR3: CASISTGMNTEAFF

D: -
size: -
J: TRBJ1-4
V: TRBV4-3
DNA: TGCGCCAGCAGCCAAGACGCGGGAAAACTGTTTTTT
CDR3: CASSQDAGKLFF

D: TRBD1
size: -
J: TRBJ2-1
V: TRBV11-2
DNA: TGTGCCAGCAGCCCAGACAGGGGCTTCTACAATGAGCAGTTCTTC
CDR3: CASSPDRGFYNEQFF

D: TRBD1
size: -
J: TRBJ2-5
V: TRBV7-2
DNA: TGTGCCAGCAGCCCCCGGGACAGCTATTCGAAGACCCAGTACTTC
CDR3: CASSPRDSYSKTQYF

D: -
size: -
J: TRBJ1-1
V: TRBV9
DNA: TGTGCCAGCAGCGCGAACGGGGGGAACACTGAAGCTTTCTTT
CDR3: CASSANGGNTEAFF